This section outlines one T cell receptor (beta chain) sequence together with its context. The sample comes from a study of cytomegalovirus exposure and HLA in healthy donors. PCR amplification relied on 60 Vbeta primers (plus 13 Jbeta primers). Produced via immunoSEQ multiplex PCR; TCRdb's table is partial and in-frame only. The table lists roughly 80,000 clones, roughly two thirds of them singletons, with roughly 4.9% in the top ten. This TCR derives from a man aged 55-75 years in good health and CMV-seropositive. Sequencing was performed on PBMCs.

CDR3: CAISESGQGGQPQHF. CDR3 nucleotide sequence: TGTGCCATCAGTGAGTCAGGACAGGGCGGCCAGCCCCAGCATTTT. The chain joins TRBV10-3 to TRBJ1-5; 8 nucleotides match TRBD1. The V segment lost 0 bases and the J segment 7 bases; nucleotides outside the gene matches: 5. Germline loops: CDR1 ENHRY, CDR2 SYGVKD. The CDR3 spans 15 residues.